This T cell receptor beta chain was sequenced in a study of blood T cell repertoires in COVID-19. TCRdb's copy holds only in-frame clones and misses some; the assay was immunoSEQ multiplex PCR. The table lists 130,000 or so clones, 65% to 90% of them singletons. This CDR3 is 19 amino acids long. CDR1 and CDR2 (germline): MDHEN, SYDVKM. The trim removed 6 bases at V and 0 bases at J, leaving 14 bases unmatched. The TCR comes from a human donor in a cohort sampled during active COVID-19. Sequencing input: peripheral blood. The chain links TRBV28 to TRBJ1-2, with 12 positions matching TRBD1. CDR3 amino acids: CASSPRGTGGAQSNYGYTF. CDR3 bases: TGTGCCAGCAGCCCCAGGGGGACAGGGGGCGCGCAGTCTAACTATGGCTACACCTTC.